This passage covers 19 T cell receptor beta chains from one sample sequenced in a study of long-term antiretroviral therapy in people with HIV. The assay used was immunoSEQ (version v3.0), run at survey level. Data came from immunoSEQ multiplex PCR; TCRdb stores just in-frame clones and leaves some out. This sample has 25,000 to 35,000 clones, with less than 90% found just once. The material was unsorted PBMCs, obtained 2 years after starting antiretroviral therapy. The receptors come from a man between 45 and 60 years old with HIV.

The gene calls are TRBV28 and TRBJ1-1; TRBD1 is a possible D gene (5 bases). Germline lookup yields CDR1 MDHEN and CDR2 SYDVKM. Trimming took 6 bases from V and 6 from J, leaving 23 bases between them. CDR3 size: 16 residues. As DNA, the CDR3 is TGTGCCAGCAGCGGGGCCACTGACGGGTGGTCTGCTGAAGCTTTCTTT. It codes for CASSGATDGWSAEAFF.

This sequence joins TRBV10-3 and TRBJ1-5, with D perhaps TRBD1 (5 bases). The CDR3 consists of 13 residues. The V end lost 7 bases, the J end lost 11 bases, and 18 bases lay between the germline ends. The V gene's germline CDR1 is ENHRY and CDR2 SYGVKD. CDR3 sequence reads: CAITEDLRGSQHF. The CDR3 bases are TGTGCCATCACCGAGGACCTCCGGGGGTCCCAGCATTTT.

J is TRBJ1-4 and V is TRBV11-3; D possibly corresponds to TRBD1 (6 bases). Germline CDR1 and CDR2: SGHNT and YENEEA. The CDR3 runs 13 residues. V lost 4 bases, J lost 8 bases, and 11 bases lay in between. CDR3 sequence reads: CASSSRDREKLFF. The CDR3 DNA is TGTGCCAGCAGCTCCCGCGACAGGGAAAAACTGTTTTTT. The full variable domain, rest sourced from reference TRBV11-3 and TRBJ1-4, is EAGVVQSPRYKIIEKKQPVAFWCNPISGHNTLYWYLQNLGQGPELLIRYENEEAVDDSQLPKDRFSAERLKGVDSTLKIQPAELGDSAVYLCASSSRDREKLFFGSGTQLSVL.

The count of this clone is one. V usage is TRBV5-6 and J usage is TRBJ1-4, with D possibly TRBD1 on 6 matching bases. The germline V gene has CDR1 SGHDT and CDR2 YYEEEE. This CDR3 spans 17 amino acids. V was shortened by 1 base and J by 3 bases, with 16 bases between the two germline ends. Here the CDR3 DNA reads TGTGCCAGCAGCTTGTCCGACAGGCCGATGGCTAATGAAAAACTGTTTTTT. Translated: CASSLSDRPMANEKLFF.

This clone occurred once. J is TRBJ1-1 and V is TRBV5-1; D is uncertain. The CDR3 has 14 residues. V lost 0 bases to trimming and J lost 0 bases, with 6 bases between them. Germline CDR1 and CDR2: SGHRS and YFSETQ. CDR3 protein: CASSLGGLNTEAFF. DNA for the CDR3: TGCGCCAGCAGCTTGGGTGGGCTGAACACTGAAGCTTTCTTT.

The gene calls are TRBV21-1 and TRBJ2-1; the table's TRBD2 call for D was not verified on the DNA. TRBV21-1 is a pseudogene segment. This CDR3 contains 16 residues. DNA for the CDR3: TGTGCCAGATCAAAGACTCAGCGGGAGGCCTACAATGAGCAGTTCTTC. Encoded protein: CARSKTQREAYNEQFF.

The V call is TRBV5-1, the J call TRBJ1-2; no clear D gene. CDR3 length equals 14 residues. The V and J ends lost 0 bases and 8 bases respectively, with 14 bases between them. Germline V gene sequence: CDR1 SGHRS, CDR2 YFSETQ. In DNA, the CDR3 is TGCGCCAGCAGCTTGGACATGACCCCTTGGGGCTACACCTTC. This sequence encodes CASSLDMTPWGYTF.

The chain joins TRBV18 to TRBJ2-7; D unresolved. CDR1 is KGHSH and CDR2 is LQKENI in the germline V gene. V was cut by 8 bases and J by 0 bases, with 11 bases left in between. The CDR3 loop spans 13 amino acids. The CDR3 sequence: CASRAGPSYEQYF. The CDR3 DNA is TGTGCCAGCCGCGCCGGGCCCTCCTACGAGCAGTACTTC. The complete variable domain, with remaining parts taken from reference TRBV18 and TRBJ2-7, reads NAGVMQNPRHLVRRRGQEARLRCSPMKGHSHVYWYRQLPEEGLKFMVYLQKENIIDESGMPKERFSAEFPKEGPSILRIQQVVRGDSAAYFCASRAGPSYEQYFGPGTRLTVT.

The gene calls are TRBV4-1 and TRBJ2-7, with 9 nucleotides matching TRBD2. The length of the CDR3 is 15 residues. The V and J ends lost 3 bases and 0 bases, in that order; junction bases with no gene match: 3. Germline loops: CDR1 MGHRA, CDR2 YSYEKL. The CDR3 coding sequence is TGCGCCAGCAGCCAGACTAGCGGCAGCTCCTACGAGCAGTACTTC. Encoded protein: CASSQTSGSSYEQYF.

V and J are TRBV27 and TRBJ2-1; possible D gene TRBD1, 5 bases. Looked up from germline, CDR1 is MNHEY and CDR2 is SMNVEV (reference sequence). V dropped 8 bases and J dropped 8 bases, with 10 bases sitting between them. The CDR3 length is 11 residues. CDR3 sequence: CASSLGDEQFF. DNA of the CDR3: TGTGCCAGCTCCTTAGGGGATGAGCAGTTCTTC.

This rearrangement joins TRBV28 to TRBJ2-4, with a weak D call TRBD2 (5 bases). V lost 5 bases and J 5 bases, leaving 19 bases between the germline ends. The germline gives CDR1 MDHEN, CDR2 SYDVKM. The CDR3 contains 16 residues. CDR3 sequence reads: CASSALRDAVENIQYF. CDR3 bases: TGTGCCAGCAGTGCTTTGAGGGATGCGGTTGAAAACATTCAGTACTTC.

The J gene is TRBJ2-2, the V gene TRBV18; TRBD1 aligns across 9 bases. The CDR3 has 16 residues. Trimming took 3 bases from V and 1 from J; bases not matched to a gene: 3. The germline V gene has CDR1 KGHSH and CDR2 LQKENI. The DNA for the CDR3 is TGTGCCAGCTCACCGAGGGACAGGGAGAACACCGGGGAGCTGTTTTTT. Translating gives CASSPRDRENTGELFF. Using reference TRBV18 and TRBJ2-2 for the parts outside the CDR3, the full variable domain is NAGVMQNPRHLVRRRGQEARLRCSPMKGHSHVYWYRQLPEEGLKFMVYLQKENIIDESGMPKERFSAEFPKEGPSILRIQQVVRGDSAAYFCASSPRDRENTGELFFGEGSRLTVL.

V is TRBV28 and J is TRBJ2-4; D is undetermined. The germline V gene encodes CDR1 MDHEN and CDR2 SYDVKM. V dropped 4 bases and J dropped 2 bases, with 3 bases sitting between them. The CDR3 sequence is 12 residues long. The CDR3 reads CASSSTKNIQYF. CDR3 coding DNA: TGTGCCAGCAGTTCTACCAAAAACATTCAGTACTTC.

This chain uses TRBV10-2 with TRBJ2-7, with unresolved D. This CDR3 contains 13 residues. Germline assignment: CDR1 WSHSY and CDR2 SAAADI. With 5 bases removed from V and 2 bases from J, the gap between germline ends came to 10 bases. CDR3 loop: CASSRTETYEQYF. The DNA of the CDR3 is TGCGCCAGCAGTAGGACGGAAACCTACGAGCAGTACTTC.

The chain combines TRBV19 with TRBJ2-6; D perhaps matches TRBD2 (6 bases). The CDR3 contains 18 residues. CDR1 LNHDA and CDR2 SQIVND come from the germline V gene (reference sequence). Trimming removed 7 bases at V and 4 bases at J, with 23 bases between. CDR3 sequence (DNA): TGTGCCAGTACGGAGGACGGGGACTTTCAGAGGGGGGCCAACGTCCTGACTTTC. Translated, it gives CASTEDGDFQRGANVLTF.

CDR3 DNA: TGTGCCAGCACCCACTCGAGAGAGAACACCGGGGAGCTGTTTTTT. Amino acid sequence: CASTHSRENTGELFF. This chain joins TRBV28 and TRBJ2-2; D gene ambiguous. The CDR3 sequence is 15 residues long. Germline V gene lookup returns CDR1 MDHEN and CDR2 SYDVKM. Trimming stripped 7 bases from V and 1 base from J, with 13 bases between.

The chain combines TRBV5-4 with TRBJ2-7; the match to TRBD2 covers 9 bases. The CDR3 loop spans 16 amino acids. Trimming at V came to 0 bases and at J to 2 bases, leaving 6 bases not matched to a gene. Germline V gives CDR1 SGHNT, CDR2 YYREEE (reference sequence). The CDR3 sequence is CASSLGGTSIAYEQYF. The CDR3, as DNA: TGTGCCAGCAGCTTGGGGGGGACTAGCATTGCCTACGAGCAGTACTTC.

V usage is TRBV29-1 and J usage is TRBJ1-1; 7 bases line up with TRBD1. CDR1 and CDR2 (germline): SQVTM, ANQGSEA. The CDR3 is 15 residues long. V gave up 8 bases and J gave up 0 bases; unmatched junction bases: 12. CDR3 amino acids: CSFEGAATMNTEAFF. The CDR3 DNA reads as TGCAGCTTCGAGGGGGCAGCGACCATGAACACTGAAGCTTTCTTT.

This clone showed up just a few times. This sequence joins TRBV5-6 and TRBJ1-2; 7 bases match TRBD1. In germline, CDR1 is SGHDT, CDR2 YYEEEE. V shed 3 bases and J 7 bases; nucleotides not matched to a gene: 9. The CDR3 is 14 residues long. Written as DNA, the CDR3 is TGTGCCAGCAGCTCGCCGACAGGGCCAAGTGGCTACACCTTC. Its translation is CASSSPTGPSGYTF.